Listed here are 19 T cell receptor beta chains from one sample, sequenced in a study of cytomegalovirus exposure and HLA in healthy donors. In the PCR, 60 Vbeta and 13 Jbeta primers were used. Method: immunoSEQ multiplex PCR; TCRdb's copy keeps in-frame clones and lacks some. The table lists about 180,000 clones, under 80% of them singletons. Sequencing was done on a sample of PBMCs. These receptors were taken from a human donor in good health.

The CDR3 region has the DNA TGTGCCAGCAGTACGGGACAGGGGAGCAATCAGCCCCAGCATTTT. Translated, it gives CASSTGQGSNQPQHF. The chain combines TRBV27 with TRBJ1-5; 10 bases agree with TRBD1. Trimming removed 5 bases from V and 1 base from J; junction bases left unmatched: 2. This CDR3 comprises 15 residues. Germline V gene sequence: CDR1 MNHEY, CDR2 SMNVEV (reference sequence).

J is TRBJ2-1 and V is TRBV2; the match to TRBD2 covers 13 bases. With V trimmed by 7 bases and J by 8 bases, 5 bases remained unmatched. CDR1 SNHLY and CDR2 FYNNEI come from the germline V gene. This CDR3 contains 14 residues. The CDR3 nucleotides are TGTGCCAGCACGGGACTAGCGGGGAGGTATGAGCAGTTCTTC. Translation: CASTGLAGRYEQFF.

This rearrangement joins TRBV10-1 to TRBJ1-5, with 8 bases matching TRBD1. The CDR3 is 17 amino acids. J lost 0 bases, V lost 7 bases, and 11 bases had no gene match. Germline V CDR1 and CDR2: WNHNN, SYGVQD (reference sequence). The CDR3 DNA sequence: TGCGCCAGCATTAGACCGGGACAGGCCCCTAGCAATCAGCCCCAGCATTTT. Its translation: CASIRPGQAPSNQPQHF.

V gene TRBV7-9 combines with J gene TRBJ1-1; TRBD1 might be the D (6 bases). V lost 4 bases, J lost 1 base, and 16 bases lay in between. The CDR3 spans 16 residues. Germline V gene data show CDR1 as SEHNR and CDR2 as FQNEAQ (reference sequence). This CDR3 is CASSSPGDGKNTEAFF. CDR3 nucleotides: TGTGCCAGCAGCTCACCAGGGGACGGAAAGAACACTGAAGCTTTCTTT.

The CDR3 DNA reads as TGCGCCAGCAGCTTCCGAGGGATTAGCACAGATACGCAGTATTTT. This codes for CASSFRGISTDTQYF. The chain is built from TRBV5-1 and TRBJ2-3; D is perhaps TRBD2 (5 bases). Germline CDR1 SGHRS, CDR2 YFSETQ. CDR3 length equals 15 residues. Trimming took 2 bases from V and 0 from J, leaving 10 bases between them.

The table lists this clone with a few counts. V usage is TRBV10-3 and J usage is TRBJ2-7, with 10 bases that match TRBD1. V was pared by 10 bases and J by 6 bases, with 12 bases of the junction left unmatched. This CDR3 region has 14 residues. Germline V gene data show CDR1 as ENHRY and CDR2 as SYGVKD. The CDR3 here is CATKPRDRGGEQYF. As DNA, the CDR3 is TGTGCCACCAAACCCCGGGACAGGGGAGGCGAGCAGTACTTC.

This clone was recorded only once. The chain carries TRBV30 and TRBJ2-5, with TRBD1 matching over 9 bases. The J call may be in error: the DNA end matches TRBJ2-7 better. The CDR3 runs 14 residues. The germline V gene has CDR1 GTSNPN and CDR2 SVGIG (reference sequence). The CDR3 loop reads CAWSVWTGAYEQYF. In nucleotides, the CDR3 is TGTGCCTGGAGTGTATGGACAGGGGCCTACGAGCAGTACTTC.

The gene calls are TRBV30 and TRBJ2-2; 13 bases fit TRBD2. J was trimmed by 7 bases and V by 4 bases; bases with no gene match: 6. This CDR3 is built from 15 residues. CDR1 is GTSNPN, CDR2 SVGIG, per germline (reference sequence). CDR3 loop: CAWKPGLAGLGELFF. For the CDR3, the DNA is TGTGCCTGGAAACCGGGACTAGCGGGGCTCGGGGAGCTGTTTTTT. Looking up the rest from reference TRBV30 and TRBJ2-2 gives the full variable domain: SQTIHQWPATLVQPVGSPLSLECTVEGTSNPNLYWYRQAAGRGLQLLFYSVGIGQISSEVPQNLSASRPQDRQFILSSKKLLLSDSGFYLCAWKPGLAGLGELFFGEGSRLTVL.

To note about this clone: Other DNA sequences of this sample code for an identical CDR3. The CDR3 region has the DNA TGTGCCAGCAGCCCCGGGACAGGGAATGGCTACACCTTC. Translation: CASSPGTGNGYTF. The genes are TRBV27 and TRBJ1-2, with 9 nucleotides matching TRBD1. The ends lost 6 bases at V and 6 bases at J; junction bases unmatched: 5. CDR3 length: 13 residues. The V gene's germline CDR1 is MNHEY and CDR2 SMNVEV (reference sequence).

The CDR3, as DNA: TGTGCCACCAGCAGGAGACTAGCCTCCTACGAGCAGTACTTC. It is translated as CATSRRLASYEQYF. This chain links TRBV15 with TRBJ2-7, with 7 positions matching TRBD2. J lost 0 bases, V lost 3 bases, and 2 bases had no gene match. The CDR3 spans 14 residues. The V gene's germline CDR1 is LNHNV and CDR2 YYDKDF (reference sequence).

The chain recombines TRBV29-1 with TRBJ2-7, with TRBD2 matching over 7 bases. The CDR3 is 13 amino acids. Germline CDR1 SQVTM, CDR2 ANQGSEA. J gave up 3 bases and V 1 base, and 3 bases lay outside the gene matches. The CDR3 DNA reads TGCAGCGTTGAAGCGGGGGGTCTCTACGAGCAGTACTTC. Protein sequence: CSVEAGGLYEQYF.

The chain has TRBV7-9 and TRBJ2-7, with 7 bases lining up with TRBD1. Germline loops: CDR1 SEHNR, CDR2 FQNEAQ (reference sequence). The CDR3 length is 16 residues. V was clipped by 5 bases and J by 0 bases; unmatched bases: 10. The CDR3 sequence is CASSPFPDRDSYEQYF. In nucleotides, the CDR3 is TGTGCCAGCAGCCCTTTCCCAGACAGGGACTCCTACGAGCAGTACTTC.

This chain connects TRBV5-3 to TRBJ2-2; D call uncertain. TRBV5-3 is reported as an ORF; its role is uncertain. Trimming shortened V by 8 bases and J by 5 bases, and 19 bases separated the two germline ends. The CDR3 runs 15 residues. The CDR3 DNA reads as TGTGCCAGCAGCCAAGAGATCCCTGTAACCGGGGAGCTGTTTTTT. It translates to CASSQEIPVTGELFF.

J is TRBJ1-6 and V is TRBV7-3; D not certain. The ends were cut back, 4 bases at V and 10 bases at J, with 14 bases in the middle. Germline values: CDR1 SGHTA, CDR2 FQGTGA. The CDR3 consists of 14 residues. The CDR3 is CASSSGLPGSPLHF. DNA for the CDR3: TGTGCCAGCAGCTCGGGTCTCCCCGGGTCACCCCTCCACTTT. Supplemented by reference TRBV7-3 and TRBJ1-6, the full variable domain reads GAGVSQTPSNKVTEKGKYVELRCDPISGHTALYWYRQSLGQGPEFLIYFQGTGAADDSGLPNDRFFAVRPEGSVSTLKIQRTERGDSAVYLCASSSGLPGSPLHFGNGTRLTVT.

Concerning this clone itself: Other DNA sequences in the same sample also yield this CDR3. The rearrangement uses TRBV29-1 and TRBJ1-3; weak D call: TRBD1 (6 bases). The CDR3 consists of 13 residues. V lost 6 bases and J 3 bases, leaving 12 bases between the germline ends. Germline CDR1 is SQVTM and CDR2 is ANQGSEA. The chain's CDR3 is CSVAGTSGNTIYF. CDR3 bases: TGCAGCGTCGCCGGGACAAGTGGAAACACCATATATTTT. Looking up the rest from reference TRBV29-1 and TRBJ1-3 gives the full variable domain: SAVISQKPSRDICQRGTSLTIQCQVDSQVTMMFWYRQQPGQSLTLIATANQGSEATYESGFVIDKFPISRPNLTFSTLTVSNMSPEDSSIYLCSVAGTSGNTIYFGEGSWLTVV.

The CDR3 bases are TGTGCCTCGACAGGGTCTAGCAATCAGCCCCAGCATTTT. The encoded protein is CASTGSSNQPQHF. This chain uses TRBV30 with TRBJ1-5; TRBD1 agrees at 7 bases. Trimming cost V 7 bases and J 0 bases; bases outside gene matches: 3. The CDR3 loop spans 13 amino acids. Germline V gene lookup returns CDR1 GTSNPN and CDR2 SVGIG (reference sequence).

This chain links TRBV5-1 with TRBJ1-1; no clear D gene. The germline CDR1 and CDR2 sequences are SGHRS and YFSETQ. The CDR3 consists of 15 residues. With 3 bases removed from V and 4 bases from J, the gap between germline ends came to 16 bases. CDR3 protein: CASSSEGLVGTEAFF. DNA for the CDR3: TGCGCCAGCAGCTCGGAGGGTTTGGTAGGCACTGAAGCTTTCTTT.

The rearrangement links TRBV30 to TRBJ1-2; perhaps TRBD1 as D (5 bases). The CDR3 length is 13 residues. Looked up from germline, CDR1 is GTSNPN and CDR2 is SVGIG (reference sequence). Deletions cut 0 bases from V and 5 bases from J, with 10 bases between. The chain's CDR3 is CAWSVRAGYGYTF. DNA of the CDR3: TGTGCCTGGAGTGTAAGGGCAGGGTATGGCTACACCTTC.

This clone occurred once. The V and J genes are TRBV7-9 and TRBJ1-2, with 7 positions matching TRBD1. This CDR3 comprises 17 residues. Germline CDR1 SEHNR, CDR2 FQNEAQ (reference sequence). The V and J ends lost 5 bases and 1 base, in that order; junction bases with no gene match: 13. CDR3 in amino acids: CASSGGGAGQVNYGYTF. CDR3 DNA sequence: TGTGCCAGCAGCGGGGGCGGGGCCGGACAGGTTAACTATGGCTACACCTTC. The full variable domain, rest sourced from reference TRBV7-9 and TRBJ1-2, is DTGVSQNPRHKITKRGQNVTFRCDPISEHNRLYWYRQTLGQGPEFLTYFQNEAQLEKSRLLSDRFSAERPKGSFSTLEIQRTEQGDSAMYLCASSGGGAGQVNYGYTFGSGTRLTVV.